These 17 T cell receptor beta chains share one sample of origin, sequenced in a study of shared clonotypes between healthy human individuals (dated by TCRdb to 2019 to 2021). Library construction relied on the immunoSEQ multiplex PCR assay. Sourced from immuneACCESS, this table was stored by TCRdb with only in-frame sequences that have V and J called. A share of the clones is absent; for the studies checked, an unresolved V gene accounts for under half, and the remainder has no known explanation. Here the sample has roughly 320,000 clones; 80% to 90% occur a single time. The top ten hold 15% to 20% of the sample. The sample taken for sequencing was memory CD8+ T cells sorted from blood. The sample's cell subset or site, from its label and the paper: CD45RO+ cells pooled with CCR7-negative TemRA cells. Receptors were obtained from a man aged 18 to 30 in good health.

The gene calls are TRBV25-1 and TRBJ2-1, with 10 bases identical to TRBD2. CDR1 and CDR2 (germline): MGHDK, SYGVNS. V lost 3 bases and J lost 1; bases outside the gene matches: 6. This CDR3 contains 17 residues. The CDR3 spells CASSDLLAGRSYNEQFF. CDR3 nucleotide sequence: TGTGCCAGCAGTGACTTACTAGCGGGAAGGTCCTACAATGAGCAGTTCTTC. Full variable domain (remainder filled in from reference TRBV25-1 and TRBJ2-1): EADIYQTPRYLVIGTGKKITLECSQTMGHDKMYWYQQDPGMELHLIHYSYGVNSTEKGDLSSESTVSRIRTEHFPLTLESARPSHTSQYLCASSDLLAGRSYNEQFFGPGTRLTVL.

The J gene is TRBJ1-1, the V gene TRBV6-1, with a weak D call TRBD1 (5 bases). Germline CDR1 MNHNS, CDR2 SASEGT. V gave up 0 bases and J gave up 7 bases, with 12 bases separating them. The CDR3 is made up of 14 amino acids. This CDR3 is CASSEAPGSVEAFF. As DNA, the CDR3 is TGTGCCAGCAGTGAAGCACCAGGGTCGGTTGAAGCTTTCTTT.

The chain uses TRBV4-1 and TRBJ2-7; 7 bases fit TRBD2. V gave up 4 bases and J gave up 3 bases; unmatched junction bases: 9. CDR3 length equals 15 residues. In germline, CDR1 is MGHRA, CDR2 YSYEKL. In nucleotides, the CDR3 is TGCGCCAGCAGCCCCTTGGCGGGAGCGGACTACGAGCAGTACTTC. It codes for CASSPLAGADYEQYF.

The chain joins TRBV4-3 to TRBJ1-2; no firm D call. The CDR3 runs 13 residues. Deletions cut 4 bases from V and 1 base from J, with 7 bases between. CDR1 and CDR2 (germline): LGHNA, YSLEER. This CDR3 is CASSPQVNYGYTF. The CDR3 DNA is TGCGCCAGCAGCCCGCAGGTTAACTATGGCTACACCTTC.

CDR3 bases: TGCGCCAGCAGCTTGGCCGGGATATCTGGGGCCAACGTCCTGACTTTC. It specifies CASSLAGISGANVLTF. V and J are TRBV5-1 and TRBJ2-6; D possibly corresponds to TRBD2 (5 bases). The V gene's germline CDR1 is SGHRS and CDR2 YFSETQ. This CDR3 has 16 residues. Trimming removed 0 bases at V and 1 base at J, with 8 bases between.

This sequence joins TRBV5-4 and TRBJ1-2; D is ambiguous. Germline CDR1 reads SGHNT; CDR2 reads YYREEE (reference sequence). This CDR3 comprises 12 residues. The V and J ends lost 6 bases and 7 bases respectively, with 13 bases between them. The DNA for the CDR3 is TGTGCCAGCAACCTAGACTGGGGTGGCTACACCTTC. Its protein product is CASNLDWGGYTF.

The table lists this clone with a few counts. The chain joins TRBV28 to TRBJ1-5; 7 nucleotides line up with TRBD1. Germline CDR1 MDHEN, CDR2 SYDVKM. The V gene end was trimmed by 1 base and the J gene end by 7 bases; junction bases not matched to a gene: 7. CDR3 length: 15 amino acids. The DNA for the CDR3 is TGTGCCAGCAGTTTATCACAGGGGAGCTACCAGCCCCAGCATTTT. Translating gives CASSLSQGSYQPQHF.

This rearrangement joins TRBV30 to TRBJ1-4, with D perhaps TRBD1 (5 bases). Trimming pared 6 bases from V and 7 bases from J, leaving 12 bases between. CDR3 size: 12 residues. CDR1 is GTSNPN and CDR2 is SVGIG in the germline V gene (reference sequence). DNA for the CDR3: TGTGCCTGCGACAGTATCAGTGAAAAACTGTTTTTT. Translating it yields CACDSISEKLFF.

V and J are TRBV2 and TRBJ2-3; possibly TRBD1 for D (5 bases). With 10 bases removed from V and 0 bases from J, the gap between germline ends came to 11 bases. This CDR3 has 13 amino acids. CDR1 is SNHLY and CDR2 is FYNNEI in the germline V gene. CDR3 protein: CATTTASTDTQYF. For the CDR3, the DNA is TGTGCCACGACGACAGCTAGCACAGATACGCAGTATTTT.

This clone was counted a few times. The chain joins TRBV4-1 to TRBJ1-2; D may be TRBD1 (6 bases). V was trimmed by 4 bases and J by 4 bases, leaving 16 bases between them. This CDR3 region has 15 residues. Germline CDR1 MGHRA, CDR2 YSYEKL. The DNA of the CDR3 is TGCGCCAGCAGCCCGGAACGGACGGGGGCCTATGGCTACACCTTC. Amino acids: CASSPERTGAYGYTF.

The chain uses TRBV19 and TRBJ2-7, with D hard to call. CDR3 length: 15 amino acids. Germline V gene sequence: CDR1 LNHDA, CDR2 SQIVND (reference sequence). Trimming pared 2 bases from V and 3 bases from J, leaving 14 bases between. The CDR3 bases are TGTGCCAGTAGTATATCGGCAGGCGAATTCTACGAGCAGTACTTC. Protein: CASSISAGEFYEQYF.

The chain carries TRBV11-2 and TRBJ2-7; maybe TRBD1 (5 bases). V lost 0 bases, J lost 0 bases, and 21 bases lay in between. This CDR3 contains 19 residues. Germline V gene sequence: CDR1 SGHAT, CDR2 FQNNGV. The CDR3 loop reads CASSLDPPVDSFSSYEQYF. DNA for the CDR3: TGTGCCAGCAGCTTAGACCCGCCAGTCGACAGTTTCTCCTCCTACGAGCAGTACTTC.

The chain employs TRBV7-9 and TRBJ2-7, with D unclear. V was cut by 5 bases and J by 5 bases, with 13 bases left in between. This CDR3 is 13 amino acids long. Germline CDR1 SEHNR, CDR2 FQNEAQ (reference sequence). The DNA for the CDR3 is TGTGCCAGCAGCCTCCTCCCGCGGCACGAGCAGTACTTC. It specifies CASSLLPRHEQYF.

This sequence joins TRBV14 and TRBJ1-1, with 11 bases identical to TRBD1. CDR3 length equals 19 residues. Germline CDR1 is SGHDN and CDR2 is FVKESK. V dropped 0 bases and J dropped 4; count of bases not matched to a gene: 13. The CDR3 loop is CASSQDVTDRGPWSTEAFF. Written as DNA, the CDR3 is TGTGCCAGCAGCCAAGACGTCACGGACAGGGGGCCCTGGAGCACTGAAGCTTTCTTT.

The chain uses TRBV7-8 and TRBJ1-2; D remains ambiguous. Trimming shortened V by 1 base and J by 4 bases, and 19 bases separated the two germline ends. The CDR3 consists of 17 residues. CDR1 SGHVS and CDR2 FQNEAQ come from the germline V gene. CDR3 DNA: TGTGCCAGCAGCTTAGATCAAAGTCTGCCCTCCATCTATGGCTACACCTTC. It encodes CASSLDQSLPSIYGYTF.

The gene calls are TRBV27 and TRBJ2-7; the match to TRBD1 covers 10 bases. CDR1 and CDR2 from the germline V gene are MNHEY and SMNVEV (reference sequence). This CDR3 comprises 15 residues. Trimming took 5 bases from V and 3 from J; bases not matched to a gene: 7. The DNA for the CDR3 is TGTGCCAGCAGTGCACCGGGACAGGGGTACTACGAGCAGTACTTC. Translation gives CASSAPGQGYYEQYF.

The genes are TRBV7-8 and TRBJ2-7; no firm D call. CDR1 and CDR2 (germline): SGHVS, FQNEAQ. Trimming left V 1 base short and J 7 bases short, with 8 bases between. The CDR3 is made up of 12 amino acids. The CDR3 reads CASSLGTSEQYF. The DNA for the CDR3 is TGTGCCAGCAGCTTAGGCACCTCGGAGCAGTACTTC.